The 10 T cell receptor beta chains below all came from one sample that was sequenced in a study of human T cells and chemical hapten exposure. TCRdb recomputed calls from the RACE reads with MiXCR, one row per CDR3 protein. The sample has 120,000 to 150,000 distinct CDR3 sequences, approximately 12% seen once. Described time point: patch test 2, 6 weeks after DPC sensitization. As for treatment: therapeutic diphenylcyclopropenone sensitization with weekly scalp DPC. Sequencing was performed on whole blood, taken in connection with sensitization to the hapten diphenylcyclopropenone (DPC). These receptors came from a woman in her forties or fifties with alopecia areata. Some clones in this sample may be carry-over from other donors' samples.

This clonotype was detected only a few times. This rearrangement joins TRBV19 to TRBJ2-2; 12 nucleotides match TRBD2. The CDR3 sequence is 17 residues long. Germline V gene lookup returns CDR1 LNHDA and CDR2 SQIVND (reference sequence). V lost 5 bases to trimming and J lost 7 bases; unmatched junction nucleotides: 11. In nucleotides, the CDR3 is TGTGCCAGTAGTGGAAGGAGACTAGCGGGAGATGTCGGGGAGCTGTTTTTT. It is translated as CASSGRRLAGDVGELFF.

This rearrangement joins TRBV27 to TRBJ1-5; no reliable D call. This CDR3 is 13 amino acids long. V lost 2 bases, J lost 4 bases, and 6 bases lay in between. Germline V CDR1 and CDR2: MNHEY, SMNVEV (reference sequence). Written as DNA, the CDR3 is TGTGCCAGCAGTTTAAACCCTAATCAGCCCCAGCATTTT. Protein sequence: CASSLNPNQPQHF.

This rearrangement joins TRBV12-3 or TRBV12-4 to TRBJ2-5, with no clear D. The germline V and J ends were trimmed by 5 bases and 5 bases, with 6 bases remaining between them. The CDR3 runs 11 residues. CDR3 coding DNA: TGTGCCAGCAGTGTCTTGGAGACCCAGTACTTC. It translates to CASSVLETQYF.

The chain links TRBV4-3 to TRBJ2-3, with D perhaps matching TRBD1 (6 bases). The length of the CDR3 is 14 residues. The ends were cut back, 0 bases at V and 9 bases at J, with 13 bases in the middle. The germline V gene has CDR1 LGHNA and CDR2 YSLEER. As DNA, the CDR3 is TGCGCCAGCAGCCAAGATAGAGGGACACTAACGCAGTATTTT. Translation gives CASSQDRGTLTQYF.

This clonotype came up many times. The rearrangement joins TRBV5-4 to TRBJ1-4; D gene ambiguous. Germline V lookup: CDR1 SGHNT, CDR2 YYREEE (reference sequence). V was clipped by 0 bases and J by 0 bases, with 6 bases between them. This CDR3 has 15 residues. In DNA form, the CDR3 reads TGTGCCAGCAGCTTGGCTCCGACAACTAATGAAAAACTGTTTTTT. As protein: CASSLAPTTNEKLFF.

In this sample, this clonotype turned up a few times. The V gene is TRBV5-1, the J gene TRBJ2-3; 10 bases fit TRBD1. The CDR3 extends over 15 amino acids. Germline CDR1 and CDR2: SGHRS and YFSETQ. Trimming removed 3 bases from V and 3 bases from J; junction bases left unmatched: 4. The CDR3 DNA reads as TGCGCCAGCAGCTCCGGGACAGGGGTGACAGATACGCAGTATTTT. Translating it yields CASSSGTGVTDTQYF.

In nucleotides, the CDR3 is TGCGCCAGCAGCTTGGCCGCAGGGGAGGTCACAGATACGCAGTATTTT. Its translation is CASSLAAGEVTDTQYF. This chain uses TRBV5-1 with TRBJ2-3, with D tentatively TRBD1 or TRBD2 (6 bases each). Looked up from germline, CDR1 is SGHRS and CDR2 is YFSETQ. Trimming took 0 bases from V and 2 from J, leaving 13 bases between them. This CDR3 is 16 amino acids long.

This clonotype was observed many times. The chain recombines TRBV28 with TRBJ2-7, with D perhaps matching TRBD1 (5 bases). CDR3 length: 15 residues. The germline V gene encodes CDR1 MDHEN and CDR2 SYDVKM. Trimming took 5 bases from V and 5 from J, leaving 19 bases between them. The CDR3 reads CASSPSRQGNDEQYF. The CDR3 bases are TGTGCCAGCAGTCCCTCCCGGCAGGGTAATGACGAGCAGTACTTC.

The DNA of the CDR3 is TGTGCCAGCAGCAATTCCCAGGGAGGGGTTTCCTACGAGCAGTACTTC. Translating gives CASSNSQGGVSYEQYF. The chain links TRBV21-1 to TRBJ2-7; TRBD2, as called in the table, went unchecked against the DNA. TRBV21-1 represents a pseudogene. This CDR3 comprises 16 residues.

CDR3 sequence reads: CASSTATGWLVNQPQHF. DNA for the CDR3: TGTGCCAGCAGCACCGCGACAGGGTGGTTGGTCAATCAGCCCCAGCATTTT. This sequence joins TRBV7-2 and TRBJ1-5, with 7 nucleotides matching TRBD1. Germline-derived CDR1 and CDR2 are SGHTA and FQGNSA. The CDR3 covers 17 residues. The V and J ends lost 5 bases and 3 bases, in that order; junction bases with no gene match: 13.